These 18 T cell receptor beta chains came from one sample sequenced in a study of blood T cells in healthy people across ages. Alongside a J-beta primer mix, a sample-barcoded 5' primer served in a second PCR lasting about 7 to 12 cycles. Each CDR3 protein gets one entry after TCRdb re-called the 5' RACE reads with MiXCR. Here the sample spans about 970,000 distinct CDR3 sequences, approximately 50% being singletons. Sequencing was performed on blood. The receptor source for this set is an older woman in good health.

CDR3 nucleotides: TGTGCCAGCAGTGAACTGAGGGGTTCACCCCTCCACTTT. It specifies CASSELRGSPLHF. The chain has TRBV6-1 and TRBJ1-6, with D tentatively TRBD1 (5 bases). Per the germline V gene, CDR1 is MNHNS and CDR2 is SASEGT. The CDR3 length is 13 residues. The V and J ends lost 2 bases and 9 bases respectively, with 8 bases between them.

J is TRBJ2-1 and V is TRBV20-1; 9 bases agree with TRBD2. Germline V gene sequence: CDR1 DFQATT, CDR2 SNEGSKA (reference sequence). This CDR3 has 15 residues. J gave up 2 bases and V 4 bases, and 6 bases lay outside the gene matches. The CDR3 spells CSATISGRAYNEQFF. The CDR3 bases are TGCAGTGCTACCATTAGCGGGAGAGCCTACAATGAGCAGTTCTTC.

V usage is TRBV6-5 and J usage is TRBJ2-4; D is uncertain. The J call is uncertain, as TRBJ2-7 better fits the DNA end. CDR1 and CDR2 from the germline V gene are MNHEY and SVGAGI. There are 16 residues in the CDR3. CDR3 sequence (DNA): TGTGCCAGCAGTTACTCACGGCCGACCAGCTCCTACGAGCAGTACTTC. Its translation: CASSYSRPTSSYEQYF.

Turning to this clonotype: The CDR3 does not close with the conserved phenylalanine or tryptophan, likely indicating a read error. The gene calls are TRBV25-1 and TRBJ1-2, with 7 bases lining up with TRBD1. Germline V gene sequence: CDR1 MGHDK, CDR2 SYGVNS. V dropped 4 bases and J dropped 2; count of bases not matched to a gene: 7. The CDR3 covers 15 residues. The DNA of the CDR3 is TGTGCCAGCAGTGGACTCGGCAGGGGGAACTATGGCTACACCGTC. It is translated as CASSGLGRGNYGYTV.

This clonotype came up a few times. The rearrangement uses TRBV7-9 and TRBJ2-5; D unresolved. The end of the DNA fits TRBJ2-7 better, so the J call may be wrong. The CDR3 is 11 residues long. Germline CDR1 reads SEHNR; CDR2 reads FQNEAQ (reference sequence). The CDR3 sequence is CASSFEFEQYF. The CDR3 coding sequence is TGTGCCAGCAGCTTCGAGTTCGAGCAGTACTTC.

V and J are TRBV3-1 and TRBJ2-4; 11 bases line up with TRBD2. The CDR3 covers 19 residues. V was clipped by 1 base and J by 3 bases; unmatched bases: 11. Germline V gives CDR1 LGHDT, CDR2 YNNKEL (reference sequence). CDR3 in amino acids: CASSQATSGRVYGKNIQYF. DNA of the CDR3: TGTGCCAGCAGCCAAGCTACTAGCGGGAGAGTTTATGGCAAAAACATTCAGTACTTC. The whole variable domain, remainder taken from reference TRBV3-1 and TRBJ2-4, is DTAVSQTPKYLVTQMGNDKSIKCEQNLGHDTMYWYKQDSKKFLKIMFSYNNKELIINETVPNRFSPKSPDKAHLNLHINSLELGDSAVYFCASSQATSGRVYGKNIQYFGAGTRLSVL.

CDR3 DNA: TGTGCCATCAGTGATAGAGTACAGGGCACAGATACGCAGTATTTT. Translation: CAISDRVQGTDTQYF. The V and J genes are TRBV10-3 and TRBJ2-3; D may be TRBD1 (5 bases). Germline V gene data show CDR1 as ENHRY and CDR2 as SYGVKD. CDR3 size: 15 residues. The V gene lost 3 bases and the J gene lost 1 base, with 11 bases spanning the gap.

The chain has TRBV20-1 and TRBJ2-3, with TRBD1 identical over 11 bases. Losses at the gene ends were 6 bases for V and 8 bases for J; bases not matched to a gene: 10. The CDR3 totals 14 residues. Germline CDR1 DFQATT, CDR2 SNEGSKA (reference sequence). This chain's CDR3 is CSANPGQGVGTQYF. Written as DNA, the CDR3 is TGCAGTGCAAATCCGGGACAGGGGGTCGGTACGCAGTATTTT.

This clonotype was found a few times. V usage is TRBV5-1 and J usage is TRBJ2-6; D might be TRBD1 or TRBD2, each matching 5 bases. The CDR3 totals 14 residues. Germline V CDR1 and CDR2: SGHRS, YFSETQ. Trimming took 6 bases from V and 4 from J, leaving 11 bases between them. CDR3: CASKKGTGANVLTF. CDR3 coding DNA: TGCGCCAGCAAAAAGGGGACCGGGGCCAACGTCCTGACTTTC.

This clonotype was observed a handful of times. The chain carries TRBV12-3 or TRBV12-4 and TRBJ2-7, with D unresolved. The CDR3 consists of 15 residues. V gave up 3 bases and J gave up 1 base, with 13 bases separating them. The CDR3: CASSFMQVGSYEQYF. In nucleotides, the CDR3 is TGTGCCAGCAGTTTCATGCAGGTTGGGTCCTACGAGCAGTACTTC.

This rearrangement joins TRBV24-1 to TRBJ2-5, with D possibly matching TRBD2 (6 bases). The CDR3 consists of 11 residues. Germline values: CDR1 KGHDR, CDR2 SFDVKD. V was pared by 4 bases and J by 11 bases, with 10 bases between. As DNA, the CDR3 is TGTGCCACCAGTGACCCCCGGGGGCAGTACTTC. This codes for CATSDPRGQYF.

A few counts support this clonotype. The rearrangement uses TRBV29-1 and TRBJ2-2; 10 nucleotides align to TRBD1. Germline V CDR1 and CDR2: SQVTM, ANQGSEA. This CDR3 contains 14 residues. The V and J ends lost 5 bases and 4 bases, in that order; junction bases with no gene match: 4. The CDR3, as DNA: TGCAGCGTTCGACAGGGGGCAAGCACCGGGGAGCTGTTTTTT. This encodes CSVRQGASTGELFF.

The chain has TRBV10-3 and TRBJ2-1; possibly TRBD2 for D (6 bases). Germline CDR1 and CDR2: ENHRY and SYGVKD. The CDR3 is made up of 17 amino acids. The V and J ends lost 3 bases and 5 bases respectively, with 20 bases between them. CDR3 nucleotides: TGTGCCATCAGTGACCCTAGCGTGAGGGCCCCGAACAATGAGCAGTTCTTC. Encoded protein: CAISDPSVRAPNNEQFF.

This clonotype occurred a few times. The gene calls are TRBV7-2 and TRBJ2-1; the D gene is possibly TRBD2 (6 bases). The CDR3 runs to 17 residues. Per the germline V gene, CDR1 is SGHTA and CDR2 is FQGNSA. V dropped 5 bases and J dropped 4 bases, with 21 bases sitting between them. Written as DNA, the CDR3 is TGTGCCAGCAGCCCACATGTGTTGAGCGGGTTGTACAATGAGCAGTTCTTC. Its translation: CASSPHVLSGLYNEQFF.

Only a few counts were recorded for this clonotype. V usage is TRBV27 and J usage is TRBJ2-7; 13 nucleotides line up with TRBD2. The CDR3 sequence is 12 residues long. From germline, CDR1 is MNHEY and CDR2 SMNVEV (reference sequence). V trimming: 7 bases; J trimming: 12 bases; junction bases outside the gene matches: 6. The CDR3 sequence is CASMGLAGPWYF. The CDR3 DNA reads TGTGCCAGCATGGGACTAGCGGGGCCCTGGTACTTC.

The chain links TRBV5-1 to TRBJ2-1; 9 bases fit TRBD2. Germline CDR1 SGHRS, CDR2 YFSETQ. Unmatched junction bases numbered 14, after V lost 2 bases and J lost 2 bases. This CDR3 is built from 19 residues. The CDR3 loop is CASSFTPPTAGGTYNEQFF. The CDR3 DNA reads TGCGCCAGCAGCTTTACCCCCCCAACGGCGGGAGGGACCTACAATGAGCAGTTCTTC. Together with reference TRBV5-1 and TRBJ2-1, the CDR3 gives the full variable domain: KAGVTQTPRYLIKTRGQQVTLSCSPISGHRSVSWYQQTPGQGLQFLFEYFSETQRNKGNFPGRFSGRQFSNSRSEMNVSTLELGDSALYLCASSFTPPTAGGTYNEQFFGPGTRLTVL.

The gene calls are TRBV12-3 or TRBV12-4 and TRBJ2-2, with D unresolved. The germline V and J ends were trimmed by 7 bases and 3 bases, with 15 bases remaining between them. The CDR3 has 15 residues. The CDR3, as DNA: TGTGCCAGCACTCCCCGGGCCAAATACACCGGGGAGCTGTTTTTT. This encodes CASTPRAKYTGELFF.

The chain joins TRBV20-1 to TRBJ2-1; 9 positions agree with TRBD2. The CDR3 runs to 15 residues. V was clipped by 5 bases and J by 6 bases; unmatched bases: 11. Germline CDR1 reads DFQATT; CDR2 reads SNEGSKA (reference sequence). This CDR3 reads CSARPEAGGRNEQFF. The CDR3 DNA is TGCAGTGCTCGCCCTGAAGCGGGAGGTCGCAATGAGCAGTTCTTC.